Listed below are T cell receptor beta chains from one sample, sequenced in a study of blood T cell repertoires in COVID-19. Data came from immunoSEQ multiplex PCR; TCRdb stores just in-frame clones and leaves some out. This table has 70,000 or so clones, over 80% appearing once. Input material: peripheral blood. The receptor source for this set is a human donor in a cohort sampled during active COVID-19. CDR3s include the opening cysteine and the closing phenylalanine or tryptophan. Fields, in order: clone size, J gene, D gene, V gene, CDR3 protein, CDR3 DNA. D genes are given only for firm matches. A clone size is listed for some rows: how often the clone was seen (once, few, many), or a class if it is expanded.

abundance: NA; j_gene: TRBJ2-7; d_gene: TRBD1; v_gene: TRBV19; CDR3aa: CACSAGTVPYEQYF; CDR3nt: TGTGCCTGTAGCGCCGGGACAGTGCCCTACGAGCAGTACTTC
abundance: NA; j_gene: TRBJ2-7; d_gene: NA; v_gene: TRBV7-9; CDR3aa: CASSLQGSSYEQYF; CDR3nt: TGTGCCAGCAGCTTACAGGGAAGCTCCTACGAGCAGTACTTC
abundance: NA; j_gene: TRBJ2-7; d_gene: TRBD2; v_gene: TRBV3-1/TRBV3-2; CDR3aa: CASSQKGGLAVGVSYEQYF; CDR3nt: TGTGCCAGCAGCCAAAAAGGGGGACTAGCAGTTGGTGTGTCCTACGAGCAGTACTTC
abundance: NA; j_gene: TRBJ1-2; d_gene: NA; v_gene: TRBV2; CDR3aa: CASSGAGKYGYTF; CDR3nt: TGTGCCAGCAGTGGGGCAGGGAAGTACGGCTACACCTTC
abundance: NA; j_gene: TRBJ1-2; d_gene: TRBD1; v_gene: TRBV9; CDR3aa: CASSVARAGGDGYTF; CDR3nt: TGTGCCAGCAGCGTAGCACGGGCAGGGGGTGATGGCTACACCTTC
abundance: NA; j_gene: TRBJ1-1; d_gene: NA; v_gene: TRBV7-9; CDR3aa: CASSPRQLNTEAFF; CDR3nt: TGTGCCAGCAGCCCCCGACAGCTAAACACTGAAGCTTTCTTT
abundance: NA; j_gene: TRBJ1-1; d_gene: TRBD1; v_gene: TRBV30; CDR3aa: CACTAGQGTEAFF; CDR3nt: TGTGCCTGTACAGCGGGACAGGGCACTGAAGCTTTCTTT
abundance: NA; j_gene: TRBJ2-5; d_gene: NA; v_gene: TRBV27; CDR3aa: CASSFFGGGPETQYF; CDR3nt: TGTGCCAGCAGTTTCTTTGGGGGGGGCCCAGAGACCCAGTACTTC
abundance: NA; j_gene: TRBJ1-2; d_gene: TRBD1; v_gene: TRBV7-6; CDR3aa: CASSLGQVDGYTF; CDR3nt: TGTGCCAGCAGTCTTGGACAGGTGGATGGCTACACCTTC
abundance: once; j_gene: TRBJ1-2; d_gene: NA; v_gene: TRBV30; CDR3aa: CAWIEEGRGYTF; CDR3nt: TGTGCCTGGATTGAGGAAGGGAGGGGCTACACCTTC
abundance: NA; j_gene: TRBJ1-6; d_gene: NA; v_gene: TRBV16; CDR3aa: CASSPNGTLSSYNSPLHF; CDR3nt: TGTGCCAGCAGCCCTAACGGGACACTGAGCTCCTATAATTCACCCCTCCACTTT
abundance: NA; j_gene: TRBJ1-1; d_gene: TRBD1; v_gene: TRBV19; CDR3aa: CASSMGTGILNTEAFF; CDR3nt: TGTGCCAGTAGTATGGGGACAGGGATTTTGAACACTGAAGCTTTCTTT
abundance: NA; j_gene: TRBJ2-6; d_gene: NA; v_gene: TRBV9; CDR3aa: CASSNPQGAGANVLTF; CDR3nt: TGTGCCAGCAGCAACCCACAGGGAGCTGGGGCCAACGTCCTGACTTTC
abundance: once; j_gene: TRBJ1-2; d_gene: NA; v_gene: TRBV12-3/TRBV12-4; CDR3aa: CASSRTDYDGYTF; CDR3nt: TGTGCCAGCAGTCGGACGGACTACGATGGCTACACCTTC
abundance: NA; j_gene: TRBJ2-2; d_gene: TRBD1; v_gene: TRBV19; CDR3aa: CASSTRQGAGGELFF; CDR3nt: TGTGCCAGTAGTACAAGACAGGGGGCAGGCGGGGAGCTGTTTTTT
abundance: few; j_gene: TRBJ1-5; d_gene: NA; v_gene: TRBV12-5; CDR3aa: CASGLGINQPQHF; CDR3nt: TGTGCTAGTGGTTTGGGTATTAATCAGCCCCAGCATTTT
abundance: NA; j_gene: TRBJ1-6; d_gene: NA; v_gene: TRBV13; CDR3aa: CASSLGSPGTPNSPLHF; CDR3nt: TGTGCCAGCAGCTTAGGCTCCCCCGGGACACCCAATTCACCCCTCCACTTT
abundance: NA; j_gene: TRBJ2-5; d_gene: TRBD2; v_gene: TRBV5-5; CDR3aa: CASSPRLAGGETQYF; CDR3nt: TGTGCCAGCAGCCCCCGACTAGCGGGGGGAGAGACCCAGTACTTC
abundance: NA; j_gene: TRBJ2-2; d_gene: NA; v_gene: TRBV7-2; CDR3aa: CASTKGVGETGELFF; CDR3nt: TGTGCCAGCACTAAGGGGGTCGGAGAGACCGGGGAGCTGTTTTTT